The 9 T cell receptor beta chains in this list originate from one sample, sequenced in a study of Ad26.COV2.S vaccination and SARS-CoV-2 variants. Treatment reported: roughly 19 received Ad26.COV2.S at low or high dose, single or two shots; 5 received placebo; per-sample allocation not given. Sampling was performed 63 days after the first vaccine or placebo injection. Measured with immunoSEQ multiplex PCR; TCRdb has only the in-frame clones, and not every one. Among about 410,000 clones listed, about 89% were seen once. The starting material was peripheral blood, obtained in a trial of Ad26.COV2.S vaccine versus placebo. The receptors come from a person between 18 and 65 years old who received the Ad26.COV2.S COVID-19 vaccine or a placebo.

The rearrangement joins TRBV4-2 to TRBJ2-7, with 7 bases identical to TRBD1. Germline V lookup: CDR1 LGHNA, CDR2 YNFKEQ. The CDR3 runs 15 residues. V lost 1 base and J lost 1; bases outside the gene matches: 4. This CDR3 reads CASSQGQGESYEQYF. CDR3 DNA: TGTGCCAGCAGCCAAGGACAGGGAGAGTCCTACGAGCAGTACTTC.

This chain uses TRBV9 with TRBJ2-2; no reliable D call. Trimming removed 2 bases from V and 5 bases from J, with 10 bases in between. The germline CDR1 and CDR2 sequences are SGDLS and YYNGEE. The CDR3 sequence is 14 residues long. The CDR3 nucleotides are TGTGCCAGCAGCGTTTCGAAGGTAACCGGGGAGCTGTTTTTT. Amino acid sequence: CASSVSKVTGELFF.

The chain has TRBV5-8 and TRBJ1-1; 9 nucleotides agree with TRBD1. Germline values: CDR1 SGHTS, CDR2 YDEGEE. The V and J ends lost 4 bases and 1 base, in that order; junction bases with no gene match: 5. The CDR3 sequence is 15 residues long. CDR3: CASSHRGRQNTEAFF. The CDR3 DNA follows: TGTGCCAGCAGCCACAGGGGGCGGCAGAACACTGAAGCTTTCTTT. Based on the CDR3 plus reference TRBV5-8 and TRBJ1-1, the full variable domain is EAGVTQSPTHLIKTRGQQATLRCSPISGHTSVYWYQQALGLGLQFLLWYDEGEERNRGNFPPRFSGRQFPNYSSELNVNALELEDSALYLCASSHRGRQNTEAFFGQGTRLTVV.

V gene TRBV6-5 combines with J gene TRBJ2-2; TRBD1 is a possible D gene (5 bases). This CDR3 has 14 amino acids. V shed 7 bases and J shed 8 bases, with 17 bases lying between them. Per the germline V gene, CDR1 is MNHEY and CDR2 is SVGAGI. CDR3 nucleotides: TGTGCCAGCACCCTGGGTGGGGCCATGGGGGAGCTGTTTTTT. As protein: CASTLGGAMGELFF.

The V call is TRBV7-9, the J call TRBJ2-7; TRBD2 aligns across 9 bases. V shed 5 bases, J shed 0 bases, and the junction held 8 bases outside the gene matches. Germline V lookup: CDR1 SEHNR, CDR2 FQNEAQ (reference sequence). The CDR3 is 16 amino acids. The CDR3 nucleotides read TGTGCCAGCAGCCGTATGTTAGCGGGAGTCTCCTACGAGCAGTACTTC. Its protein is CASSRMLAGVSYEQYF.

This sequence joins TRBV5-4 and TRBJ1-2; 8 positions match TRBD1. V shed 5 bases, J shed 7 bases, and the junction held 10 bases outside the gene matches. The CDR3 contains 14 residues. CDR1 is SGHNT and CDR2 is YYREEE in the germline V gene (reference sequence). The CDR3 reads CASRPGTGIGGYTF. In DNA form, the CDR3 reads TGTGCCAGCAGACCCGGGACAGGTATAGGTGGCTACACCTTC.

This rearrangement joins TRBV9 to TRBJ2-5; 8 bases align to TRBD1. There are 20 residues in the CDR3. V was clipped by 0 bases and J by 5 bases; unmatched bases: 21. CDR1 and CDR2 from the germline V gene are SGDLS and YYNGEE. This CDR3 reads CASSVGPRDRDRRPQETQYF. In DNA, the CDR3 is TGTGCCAGCAGCGTAGGCCCCAGGGACCGGGACAGGCGACCCCAGGAGACCCAGTACTTC.

J is TRBJ1-4 and V is TRBV19, with a weak D call TRBD1 (5 bases). The V gene's germline CDR1 is LNHDA and CDR2 SQIVND (reference sequence). This CDR3 contains 14 residues. V lost 9 bases and J 10 bases, leaving 21 bases between the germline ends. The CDR3 DNA is TGTGCCAGCTCTTCTGGAGGAGGGGTTGCAAAACTGTTTTTT. Protein: CASSSGGGVAKLFF.

This clone occurred once. The chain combines TRBV27 with TRBJ2-1; TRBD2 matches at 7 bases. CDR3 size: 15 residues. Germline CDR1 is MNHEY and CDR2 is SMNVEV (reference sequence). After removal of 7 bases from V and 7 bases from J, the junction contained 13 bases not matched to a gene. CDR3: CASTRGGRGTNEQFF. CDR3 bases: TGTGCCAGCACTCGAGGCGGGAGAGGAACAAATGAGCAGTTCTTC.